Below are 8 T cell receptor beta chains sequenced from a single sample in a study of blood T cell repertoires in COVID-19. Here immunoSEQ multiplex PCR was the method, and the copy in TCRdb shows in-frame clones only, minus some. Of about 91,000 clones listed, more than 75% are singletons. Sequencing input: peripheral blood. The receptors originated from a man between 65 and 79 years old with acute or convalescent COVID-19.

This rearrangement joins TRBV6-5 to TRBJ2-2, with a weak D call TRBD2 (5 bases). Trimming shortened V by 7 bases and J by 4 bases, and 16 bases separated the two germline ends. CDR3 length: 15 residues. Germline assignment: CDR1 MNHEY and CDR2 SVGAGI. Here the CDR3 DNA reads TGTGCCAGCAACCTAGGAGGTCTGGGCACCGGGGAGCTGTTTTTT. Translating gives CASNLGGLGTGELFF.

The chain links TRBV18 to TRBJ1-5; 7 bases are a match to TRBD1. CDR3 length: 17 residues. Germline CDR1 reads KGHSH; CDR2 reads LQKENI. The V segment lost 3 bases and the J segment 3 bases; nucleotides outside the gene matches: 11. Here the CDR3 DNA reads TGTGCCAGCTCACCCACAGGGGCATTGGCTTTCAATCAGCCCCAGCATTTT. It specifies CASSPTGALAFNQPQHF.

For the CDR3, the DNA is TGTGCCAGTAGTATCAGTCCAGGGGGTGCCACTGAAGCTTTCTTT. It yields the protein CASSISPGGATEAFF. The rearrangement uses TRBV19 and TRBJ1-1; TRBD1 matches at 7 bases. The trim removed 3 bases at V and 4 bases at J, leaving 8 bases unmatched. The CDR3 runs 15 residues. From germline, CDR1 is LNHDA and CDR2 SQIVND (reference sequence).

This clone was detected only a few times. The chain uses TRBV6-8 and TRBJ1-2; 12 nucleotides align to TRBD1. The V segment lost 6 bases and the J segment 7 bases; nucleotides outside the gene matches: 15. The CDR3 has 17 residues. Germline V CDR1 and CDR2: MNHGY, SAAAGT. CDR3 loop: CASSYPGQGARSLGYTF. In DNA, the CDR3 is TGTGCCAGCAGCTACCCGGGACAGGGGGCGCGCAGTCTTGGCTACACCTTC.

This clone has only one observation. This sequence joins TRBV6-5 and TRBJ1-6, with D perhaps matching TRBD1 (5 bases). V was trimmed by 11 bases and J by 10 bases, leaving 15 bases between them. Germline V gene lookup returns CDR1 MNHEY and CDR2 SVGAGI. The CDR3 extends over 12 amino acids. This CDR3 reads CAGDGGESPLHF. The CDR3 nucleotides read TGTGCCGGGGACGGGGGGGAATCACCCCTCCACTTT.

This chain joins TRBV5-6 and TRBJ2-5; TRBD1 is a possible D gene (6 bases). From germline, CDR1 is SGHDT and CDR2 YYEEEE. The CDR3 covers 15 residues. Trimming stripped 2 bases from V and 0 bases from J, with 11 bases between. CDR3 in DNA: TGTGCCAGCAGCTTTTCCGGGACACACCAAGAGACCCAGTACTTC. It yields the protein CASSFSGTHQETQYF.

V usage is TRBV29-1 and J usage is TRBJ1-1; TRBD1 is a possible D gene (6 bases). The V and J ends lost 6 bases and 4 bases respectively, with 12 bases between them. This CDR3 comprises 12 residues. The germline CDR1 and CDR2 sequences are SQVTM and ANQGSEA. CDR3 sequence: CSVVIQGTEAFF. In DNA form, the CDR3 reads TGCAGCGTAGTTATACAGGGCACTGAAGCTTTCTTT.

The V and J genes are TRBV5-1 and TRBJ1-2, with 7 positions matching TRBD1. Germline V gene data show CDR1 as SGHRS and CDR2 as YFSETQ. V lost 3 bases and J lost 0; bases outside the gene matches: 8. This CDR3 contains 16 residues. As DNA, the CDR3 is TGCGCCAGCAGCTCTAACGCCAGGGGGGCTAACTATGGCTACACCTTC. Residues: CASSSNARGANYGYTF.